These T cell receptor beta chains were read from a single sample in a study of shared clonotypes between healthy human individuals. Assay used: immunoSEQ multiplex PCR; TCRdb lists only in-frame clones, some missing. The sample has approximately 2,200,000 clones, 85% to 95% seen once; the top ten hold around 1.7%. The sequenced sample was naive CD8+ T cells from PBMCs. The source of these receptors is a young man in good health. Some clones in this sample may be carry-over from other donors' samples. The CDR3 runs from the conserved cysteine through the conserved F or W. Rows may omit the clone size; those that give it use once, few, many or a size class.

V gene	clone size	CDR3 length	CDR3 protein
TRBV14	NA	14	CASSGLATTYEQYF
TRBV2	NA	11	CATLDRIQEFF
TRBV9	NA	17	CASSANHRGSGANVLTF
TRBV5-1	NA	15	CASSLAPVRGNEQFF
TRBV27	NA	14	CASSVWGEAGELFF
TRBV9	NA	16	CASSKDRGPSGNTIYF
TRBV28	NA	14	CASSLLLGGQPQHF
TRBV6-1	few	12	CASSESNTEAFF
TRBV19	NA	13	CASSIAILETQYF
TRBV27	NA	12	CASSTPGSEQYF
TRBV2	NA	17	CASSEFPSGEGGTEAFF
TRBV7-9	once	12	CVTGGGQETQYF
TRBV28	NA	15	CASSFPRESSYEQYF